What follows describes a single T cell receptor (beta chain). The antigen it recognizes is unknown. Base qualities are not recorded, but no much larger clone differs from it by a single base. This specimen belongs to a study of shared clonotypes between healthy human individuals (dated by TCRdb to the early 2020s). With regard to the full study: Two women and a few men aged 18 to 49 years were included in the cohort. For each donor, CD4 naive and CD4 memory were each given three plates, CD8 naive was given two plates, and CD8 memory was given one plate. The study deeply sequenced blood TCR repertoires of five healthy adults to estimate repertoire size and the extent of clonotype sharing between individuals. To increase sequencing depth and limit assay-specific biases, TCR repertoire library preparation and sequencing were carried out by different laboratories using diverse techniques. Between about 0.85 and 9.5 billion PBMCs per donor were obtained by leukapheresis.

Healthy HIV-negative adults with no recently reported acute infections or vaccinations were included as donors. Every donor was a Caucasian adult residing in Nashville, Tennessee, USA. Magnetic negative selection was used to enrich CD4+ T cells, after which naive cells were positively selected on CD45RA and the negative fraction became the memory subset. Blood was collected by leukapheresis, and PBMCs were isolated by Ficoll-Histopaque density gradient centrifugation and then cryopreserved in liquid nitrogen vapor phase. Purity and quantity of every magnetically sorted T cell population were checked by analytical flow cytometry. Each sorted fraction had its genomic DNA isolated and then quantified by UV absorbance on a Nanodrop 2000c. Broader findings and caveats from the paper: The small number of donors limited the genetic and exposure-history diversity represented. Sampling was limited to blood, and TCR repertoires in tissue likely differ from TCR repertoires in blood. Estimated clonotype richness was generally larger for naive than for memory subsets. Pairwise subsampling indicated that sequencing depth was expected to affect the degree of clonotype sharing among donors. Incomplete sequencing was indicated by rarefaction of sorted-subset datasets, despite the large sequencing depth. About 5% of naive CD4, roughly 3.6% of naive CD8, roughly 2.4% of memory CD4, and 0.35% to 0.4% of memory CD8 clonotypes were shared across several donors. Compared with non-shared clonotypes, clonotypes shared by all four sorted-subset donors had higher generation probabilities.

Using the deep immunoSEQ assay, TCR CDR3 regions were amplified from genomic DNA by multiplex PCR. Extracted genomic DNA from each cell subset was spread evenly across all wells of several immunoSEQ 96-well plates, with each plate serving as a replicate. For sorted subsets, approximately 200 ng of genomic DNA, equivalent to around 29,000 T cell genomes, went into each replicate PCR. Purified libraries were measured with a Qubit 3.0 fluorometer, size-checked on a Bioanalyzer 2100, and measured again with the KAPA Library Quantification kit. Every immunoSEQ 96-well plate was sequenced on a dedicated single-read 150-cycle Illumina NextSeq 550 flow cell. In the original analysis: The immunoSEQ output contained only junctional sequences without quality scores, so filtering could not match that applied to full-length reads. Sequences were annotated with PyIR, a Python wrapper for IgBLAST v1.9, using IMGT germline references to assign V/J genes and CDR3. Reads were filtered out if the reads had weak V/J assignments (E-value above 1e-6), no CDR3, stop codons, out-of-frame junctions, or ambiguous translated residues. V3J clonotypes were defined as sequences sharing the same inferred V gene, J gene, and CDR3 amino acid sequence. Percentage overlap between repertoires was calculated by dividing the number of shared unique clonotypes by the size of the smaller repertoire. Repertoire richness was assessed with RTK rarefaction, the Chao1 estimator, and Recon v2.1 estimates of unobserved clonotypes. Generation probabilities were computed with OLGA for all TCRbeta clonotypes obtained by the gDNA method from four donors. This is the immuneACCESS table as TCRdb keeps it, with only in-frame sequences that have V and J called. A part of the clones is gone; compared with another copy, unresolved V genes explain less than half, and the rest is unexplained. That table supplies the V and J calls and clone size; D and trimming were determined from the DNA. This sample comprises 900,000 to 1,200,000 clones, approximately 78% of them detected only once. The ten largest account for roughly 0.65% of the sample.

This TCR was sampled from a man younger than 35 in good health. Some clones in this sample may be carry-over from other donors' samples. The sequencing input was memory CD4+ T cells from PBMCs. Sample cell subset or site, as interpreted from the label and publication: CD45RA-negative fraction.

For the CDR3, the sequence is CASSLSAGGSYNEQFF. The nucleotide sequence reads as follows: TGTGCCAGCAGTTTATCTGCGGGAGGGTCATACAATGAGCAGTTCTTC. Recombination connected TRBV28 to TRBJ2-1, with 9 junctional bases fitting TRBD2. The CDR3 starts with the cysteine, ends with the phenylalanine, and has 16 residues. This entry keeps only the CDR3 DNA: 48 bases, framed from base 1. CDR1 MDHEN and CDR2 SYDVKM were looked up in the germline V gene. V and J are trimmed by 1 base and 4 bases, and the gene matches miss 5 bases of the junction.